Listed below are T cell receptor beta chains from one sample, sequenced in a study of blood T cell repertoires in COVID-19. The protocol was immunoSEQ multiplex PCR, while the TCRdb copy is restricted to in-frame clones and leaves out a portion. The table includes 300,000 to 450,000 clones, approximately 86% detected once. The source material was peripheral blood. The receptor source for this set is a human donor in a cohort sampled during active COVID-19. CDR3s include the opening cysteine and the closing phenylalanine or tryptophan. The order of the fields is CDR3 protein, CDR3 DNA, J gene, V gene, clone size, D gene. The D gene is left open where the match is weak. For some rows the clone size is stated as once, few or many, or as a class when expanded; others skip it.

CDR3aa: CASSLGRDRVPEQYF
CDR3nt: TGCGCCAGCAGCTTGGGCCGGGACAGGGTCCCCGAGCAGTACTTC
j_gene: TRBJ2-7
v_gene: TRBV5-1
abundance: -
d_gene: TRBD1

CDR3aa: CASTRDASVPFSRTGEDTQYF
CDR3nt: TGCGCCAGCACTCGTGACGCGTCGGTCCCCTTTAGCCGAACGGGAGAGGATACGCAGTATTTT
j_gene: TRBJ2-3
v_gene: TRBV5-1
abundance: once
d_gene: -

CDR3aa: CASSFDRGITDTQYF
CDR3nt: TGTGCCAGCAGCTTCGACAGGGGAATCACAGATACGCAGTATTTT
j_gene: TRBJ2-3
v_gene: TRBV7-2
abundance: -
d_gene: TRBD1

CDR3aa: CASSSQLAGPYYEQYF
CDR3nt: TGTGCCAGCAGTTCCCAACTAGCGGGGCCCTACTACGAGCAGTACTTC
j_gene: TRBJ2-7
v_gene: TRBV27
abundance: -
d_gene: TRBD2

CDR3aa: CASSPGQGSGYTF
CDR3nt: TGTGCCAGCAGCCCGGGACAGGGTAGTGGCTACACCTTC
j_gene: TRBJ1-2
v_gene: TRBV9
abundance: -
d_gene: TRBD1

CDR3aa: CASSQSRTGDRGYTF
CDR3nt: TGCGCCAGCAGCCAAAGCCGGACAGGGGACAGAGGCTACACCTTC
j_gene: TRBJ1-2
v_gene: TRBV4-1
abundance: -
d_gene: TRBD1

CDR3aa: CASRPGLAGAGEQFF
CDR3nt: TGCGCCAGCAGACCGGGACTAGCGGGAGCTGGTGAGCAGTTCTTC
j_gene: TRBJ2-1
v_gene: TRBV10-2
abundance: -
d_gene: TRBD2

CDR3aa: CASSLFKGANTGELFF
CDR3nt: TGTGCCAGCAGCTTGTTCAAGGGAGCGAACACCGGGGAGCTGTTTTTT
j_gene: TRBJ2-2
v_gene: TRBV5-6
abundance: -
d_gene: -

CDR3aa: CASSYDNFVDTQYF
CDR3nt: TGTGCCAGCAGCTACGACAACTTTGTAGATACGCAGTATTTT
j_gene: TRBJ2-3
v_gene: TRBV11-2
abundance: -
d_gene: -

CDR3aa: CASSEGQGSTDTQYF
CDR3nt: TGTGCCAGCAGTGAAGGACAGGGGTCCACAGATACGCAGTATTTT
j_gene: TRBJ2-3
v_gene: TRBV6-4
abundance: few
d_gene: TRBD1

CDR3aa: CASSVGALAGKDTQYF
CDR3nt: TGTGCCAGCAGCGTAGGAGCGCTAGCGGGAAAAGATACGCAGTATTTT
j_gene: TRBJ2-3
v_gene: TRBV9
abundance: -
d_gene: TRBD2

CDR3aa: CASTEGVGGGADQPQHF
CDR3nt: TGTGCCAGCACTGAAGGGGTTGGGGGGGGCGCCGATCAGCCCCAGCATTTT
j_gene: TRBJ1-5
v_gene: TRBV2
abundance: once
d_gene: -

CDR3aa: CASILTGYGYTF
CDR3nt: TGTGCCAGCATCCTGACTGGGTATGGCTACACCTTC
j_gene: TRBJ1-2
v_gene: TRBV2
abundance: -
d_gene: -

CDR3aa: CASSWTSGETNTGELFF
CDR3nt: TGTGCCAGCAGCTGGACTAGCGGGGAAACGAACACCGGGGAGCTGTTTTTT
j_gene: TRBJ2-2
v_gene: TRBV13
abundance: -
d_gene: TRBD2

CDR3aa: CASSLDPGSTDTQYF
CDR3nt: TGCGCCAGCAGCTTGGACCCAGGCTCCACAGATACGCAGTATTTT
j_gene: TRBJ2-3
v_gene: TRBV5-1
abundance: -
d_gene: -

CDR3aa: CASSPRTGGASGANVLTF
CDR3nt: TGTGCCAGCTCACCACGGACAGGGGGCGCTTCTGGGGCCAACGTCCTGACTTTC
j_gene: TRBJ2-6
v_gene: TRBV18
abundance: -
d_gene: TRBD1

CDR3aa: CASSAGLAGNARRKETQYF
CDR3nt: TGTGCCAGCTCAGCGGGACTAGCGGGAAACGCTCGAAGAAAAGAGACCCAGTACTTC
j_gene: TRBJ2-5
v_gene: TRBV18
abundance: -
d_gene: TRBD2

CDR3aa: CASQKQNTEAFF
CDR3nt: TGTGCCAGCCAAAAACAGAACACTGAAGCTTTCTTT
j_gene: TRBJ1-1
v_gene: TRBV6-5
abundance: -
d_gene: -

CDR3aa: CASSAAGTGDNQPQHF
CDR3nt: TGTGCCAGCAGCGCTGCCGGGACAGGGGACAATCAGCCCCAGCATTTT
j_gene: TRBJ1-5
v_gene: TRBV7-9
abundance: -
d_gene: TRBD1

CDR3aa: CSARQGLGTEAFF
CDR3nt: TGCAGCGCTCGACAGGGGCTGGGGACTGAAGCTTTCTTT
j_gene: TRBJ1-1
v_gene: TRBV29-1
abundance: -
d_gene: TRBD1

CDR3aa: CASSTGMASYNEQFF
CDR3nt: TGTGCCAGCTCAACAGGGATGGCATCCTACAATGAGCAGTTCTTC
j_gene: TRBJ2-1
v_gene: TRBV2
abundance: -
d_gene: -

CDR3aa: CASSLGIPGQREYEQYF
CDR3nt: TGTGCCAGCAGCTTAGGAATACCGGGACAGAGGGAATACGAGCAGTACTTC
j_gene: TRBJ2-7
v_gene: TRBV7-9
abundance: -
d_gene: TRBD1

CDR3aa: CASSFTGAGELFF
CDR3nt: TGTGCCAGCAGCTTTACAGGGGCCGGGGAGCTGTTTTTT
j_gene: TRBJ2-2
v_gene: TRBV11-1
abundance: once
d_gene: TRBD1

CDR3aa: CASSQGVKHYGYTF
CDR3nt: TGTGCCAGCAGCCAAGGAGTCAAGCACTATGGCTACACCTTC
j_gene: TRBJ1-2
v_gene: TRBV3-1/TRBV3-2
abundance: -
d_gene: -

CDR3aa: CASSLGAPSTDTQYF
CDR3nt: TGTGCCAGCAGCTTGGGGGCACCCAGCACAGATACGCAGTATTTT
j_gene: TRBJ2-3
v_gene: TRBV11-2
abundance: -
d_gene: -

CDR3aa: CASRPEGSRGYTF
CDR3nt: TGTGCCAGCCGCCCCGAGGGTTCGCGGGGCTACACCTTC
j_gene: TRBJ1-2
v_gene: TRBV6-5
abundance: once
d_gene: -

CDR3aa: CASSQRTSGATNTGELFF
CDR3nt: TGTGCCAGCAGCCAAAGGACTAGCGGGGCGACGAACACCGGGGAGCTGTTTTTT
j_gene: TRBJ2-2
v_gene: TRBV14
abundance: -
d_gene: TRBD2

CDR3aa: CASSEEQASGAPTDTQYF
CDR3nt: TGTGCCAGCAGTGAAGAACAAGCCAGCGGGGCCCCCACAGATACGCAGTATTTT
j_gene: TRBJ2-3
v_gene: TRBV2
abundance: -
d_gene: TRBD2

CDR3aa: CASSVVGQNTEAFF
CDR3nt: TGTGCCAGCAGCGTAGTTGGGCAGAACACTGAAGCTTTCTTT
j_gene: TRBJ1-1
v_gene: TRBV9
abundance: -
d_gene: -

CDR3aa: CASRRTSGGVSYEQYF
CDR3nt: TGTGCCAGCAGACGGACTAGCGGGGGGGTCTCCTACGAGCAGTACTTC
j_gene: TRBJ2-7
v_gene: TRBV7-8
abundance: -
d_gene: TRBD2

CDR3aa: CSVVEQGAGELFF
CDR3nt: TGCAGCGTTGTAGAGCAGGGGGCAGGGGAGCTGTTTTTT
j_gene: TRBJ2-2
v_gene: TRBV29-1
abundance: -
d_gene: TRBD1

CDR3aa: CASMSPGLAGGEQFF
CDR3nt: TGTGCCAGCATGAGCCCGGGACTAGCGGGGGGTGAGCAGTTCTTC
j_gene: TRBJ2-1
v_gene: TRBV7-9
abundance: -
d_gene: TRBD2

CDR3aa: CASSLDSPTTNEKLFF
CDR3nt: TGTGCCAGCAGCTTGGACAGTCCAACAACTAATGAAAAACTGTTTTTT
j_gene: TRBJ1-4
v_gene: TRBV7-9
abundance: -
d_gene: -

CDR3aa: CASSTDRGQQPQHF
CDR3nt: TGTGCCAGTAGTACCGACAGGGGGCAACAGCCCCAGCATTTT
j_gene: TRBJ1-5
v_gene: TRBV19
abundance: -
d_gene: TRBD1

CDR3aa: CASSIDSSRAYEQYF
CDR3nt: TGTGCCAGTAGTATAGATAGCTCCAGGGCGTACGAGCAGTACTTC
j_gene: TRBJ2-7
v_gene: TRBV19
abundance: few
d_gene: -

CDR3aa: CASSPRQGTYEQYF
CDR3nt: TGTGCCAGCAGCCCCCGACAGGGAACCTACGAGCAGTACTTC
j_gene: TRBJ2-7
v_gene: TRBV9
abundance: -
d_gene: TRBD1

CDR3aa: CASSQDTLSYEQYF
CDR3nt: TGTGCCAGCAGCCAAGACACTCTCTCCTACGAGCAGTACTTC
j_gene: TRBJ2-7
v_gene: TRBV3-1/TRBV3-2
abundance: -
d_gene: -

CDR3aa: CATSATVASGRSNEQFF
CDR3nt: TGTGCCACCAGCGCTACCGTTGCTAGCGGGAGGTCGAATGAGCAGTTCTTC
j_gene: TRBJ2-1
v_gene: TRBV24-1
abundance: -
d_gene: TRBD2

CDR3aa: CASNGDYSNQPQHF
CDR3nt: TGTGCCAGTAATGGAGACTATAGCAATCAGCCCCAGCATTTT
j_gene: TRBJ1-5
v_gene: TRBV19
abundance: -
d_gene: -